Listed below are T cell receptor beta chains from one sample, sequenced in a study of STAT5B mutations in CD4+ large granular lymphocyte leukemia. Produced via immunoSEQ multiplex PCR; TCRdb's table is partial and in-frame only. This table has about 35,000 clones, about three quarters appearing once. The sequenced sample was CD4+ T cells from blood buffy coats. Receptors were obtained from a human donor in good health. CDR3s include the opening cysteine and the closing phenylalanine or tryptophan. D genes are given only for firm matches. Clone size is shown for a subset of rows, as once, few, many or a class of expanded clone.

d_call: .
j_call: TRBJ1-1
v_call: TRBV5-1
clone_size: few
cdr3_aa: CASSLGAVSTEAFF
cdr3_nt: TGCGCCAGCAGCTTGGGGGCAGTATCCACTGAAGCTTTCTTT

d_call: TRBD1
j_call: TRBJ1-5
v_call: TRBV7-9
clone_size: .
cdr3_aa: CASSVGQVEGVTQHF
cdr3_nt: TGTGCCAGCAGCGTTGGACAGGTCGAGGGGGTGACCCAGCATTTT

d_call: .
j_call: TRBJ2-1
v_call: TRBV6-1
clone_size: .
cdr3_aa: CASSEKPQYNEQFF
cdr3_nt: TGTGCCAGCAGTGAGAAACCTCAGTACAATGAGCAGTTCTTC

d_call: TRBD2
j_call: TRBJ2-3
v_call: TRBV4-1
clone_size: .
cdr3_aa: CASRPSGHPELAGGRSTDTQYF
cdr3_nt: TGCGCCAGCAGACCAAGCGGACACCCGGAACTAGCGGGAGGCCGTAGCACAGATACGCAGTATTTT

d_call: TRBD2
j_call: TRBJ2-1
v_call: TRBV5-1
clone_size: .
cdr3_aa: CASRKRGGLDEQFF
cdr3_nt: TGCGCCAGCAGAAAGCGGGGGGGCCTAGATGAGCAGTTCTTC

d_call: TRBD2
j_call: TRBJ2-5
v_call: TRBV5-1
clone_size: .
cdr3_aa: CASSEGTSLQETQYF
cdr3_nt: TGCGCCAGCAGCGAAGGGACTAGCTTACAAGAGACCCAGTACTTC

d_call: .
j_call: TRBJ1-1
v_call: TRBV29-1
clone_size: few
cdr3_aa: CSVTGPTNTEAFF
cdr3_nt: TGCAGCGTGACGGGACCGACGAACACTGAAGCTTTCTTT

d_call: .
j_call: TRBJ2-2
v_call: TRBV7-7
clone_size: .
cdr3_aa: CASSPGGGANTGELFF
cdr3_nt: TGTGCCAGCAGCCCCGGCGGGGGCGCGAACACCGGGGAGCTGTTTTTT

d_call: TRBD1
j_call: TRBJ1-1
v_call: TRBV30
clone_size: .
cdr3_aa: CAWSQSDRGSAEAFF
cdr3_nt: TGTGCCTGGAGTCAATCAGACAGGGGGAGCGCTGAAGCTTTCTTT

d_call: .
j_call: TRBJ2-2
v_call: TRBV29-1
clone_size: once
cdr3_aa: CSASTGGAGELFF
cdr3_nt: TGCAGCGCATCGACAGGAGGGGCGGGGGAGCTGTTTTTT

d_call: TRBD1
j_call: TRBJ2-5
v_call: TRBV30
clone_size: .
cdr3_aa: CAWSFAGRGRETQYF
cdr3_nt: TGTGCCTGGAGTTTTGCGGGCAGGGGGCGAGAGACCCAGTACTTC

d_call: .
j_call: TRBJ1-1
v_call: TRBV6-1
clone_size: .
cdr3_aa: CASSESRHSHTEAFF
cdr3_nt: TGTGCCAGCAGTGAATCTAGACACTCACACACTGAAGCTTTCTTT

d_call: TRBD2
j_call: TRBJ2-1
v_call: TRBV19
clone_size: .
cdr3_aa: CASSIGRGGQSYNEQFF
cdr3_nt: TGTGCCAGTAGTATAGGTCGGGGGGGCCAGTCCTACAATGAGCAGTTCTTC

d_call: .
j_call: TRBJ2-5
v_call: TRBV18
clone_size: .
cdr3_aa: CASSPRLAANQETQYF
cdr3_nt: TGTGCCAGCTCACCAAGATTGGCGGCGAACCAAGAGACCCAGTACTTC

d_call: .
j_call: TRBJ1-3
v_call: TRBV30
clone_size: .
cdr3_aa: CAWSVRSTGNTIYF
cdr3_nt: TGTGCCTGGAGTGTACGGAGCACTGGAAACACCATATATTTT

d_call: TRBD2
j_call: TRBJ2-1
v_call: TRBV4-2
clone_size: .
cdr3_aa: CASSQEAGEGTSYNEQFF
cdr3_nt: TGTGCCAGCAGCCAGGAGGCGGGAGAGGGGACTTCCTACAATGAGCAGTTCTTC

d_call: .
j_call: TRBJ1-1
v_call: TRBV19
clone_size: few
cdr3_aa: CASSRTSLSTEAFF
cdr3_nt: TGTGCCAGTAGTCGGACCTCCCTGAGCACTGAAGCTTTCTTT

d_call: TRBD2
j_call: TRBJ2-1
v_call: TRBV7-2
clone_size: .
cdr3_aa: CASSWRTSALNNEQFF
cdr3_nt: TGTGCCAGCAGCTGGCGGACTAGCGCCCTGAACAATGAGCAGTTCTTC

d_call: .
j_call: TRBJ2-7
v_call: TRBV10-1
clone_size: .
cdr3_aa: CASSESVQYEQYF
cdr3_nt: TGCGCCAGCAGTGAGTCCGTACAGTACGAGCAGTACTTC

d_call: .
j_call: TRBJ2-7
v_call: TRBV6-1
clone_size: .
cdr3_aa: CASRTRWQYYEQYF
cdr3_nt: TGTGCCAGCAGGACCAGGTGGCAATACTACGAGCAGTACTTC

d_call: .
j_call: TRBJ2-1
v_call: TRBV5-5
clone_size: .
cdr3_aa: CASTLTSSYNEQFF
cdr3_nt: TGTGCCAGCACCCTAACCAGCTCCTACAATGAGCAGTTCTTC

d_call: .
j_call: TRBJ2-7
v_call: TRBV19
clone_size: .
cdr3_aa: CASSTGSYEQYF
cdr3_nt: TGTGCCAGTAGCACGGGATCCTACGAGCAGTACTTC

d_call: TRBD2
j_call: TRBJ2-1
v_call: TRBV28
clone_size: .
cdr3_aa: CASSFSGLAGGGSYNEQFF
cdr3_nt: TGTGCCAGCAGTTTCTCGGGACTAGCGGGAGGGGGCTCCTACAATGAGCAGTTCTTC

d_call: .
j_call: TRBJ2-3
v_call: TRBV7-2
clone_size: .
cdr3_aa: CASSLRLTGHHTDTQYF
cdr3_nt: TGTGCCAGCAGCTTACGTCTGACGGGACATCACACAGATACGCAGTATTTT

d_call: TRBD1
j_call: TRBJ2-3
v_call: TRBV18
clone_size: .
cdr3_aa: CASSPTGADTQYF
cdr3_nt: TGTGCCAGCTCACCAACAGGGGCAGATACGCAGTATTTT

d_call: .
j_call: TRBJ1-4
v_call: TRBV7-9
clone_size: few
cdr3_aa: CASSLVGGEKLFF
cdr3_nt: TGTGCCAGCAGCCTAGTCGGTGGTGAAAAACTGTTTTTT

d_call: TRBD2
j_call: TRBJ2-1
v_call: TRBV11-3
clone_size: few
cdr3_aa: CASSVGLAANEQFF
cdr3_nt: TGTGCCAGCAGCGTGGGACTAGCGGCCAATGAGCAGTTCTTC

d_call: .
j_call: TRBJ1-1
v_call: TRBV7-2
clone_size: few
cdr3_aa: CASSRARSTEAFF
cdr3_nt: TGTGCCAGCAGTCGGGCAAGAAGCACTGAAGCTTTCTTT

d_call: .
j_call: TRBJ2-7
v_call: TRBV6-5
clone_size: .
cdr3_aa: CATHRWEVDEQYF
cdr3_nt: TGTGCCACCCATCGATGGGAAGTAGACGAGCAGTACTTC

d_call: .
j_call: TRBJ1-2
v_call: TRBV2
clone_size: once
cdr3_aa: CASSEGGASYGYTF
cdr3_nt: TGTGCCAGCAGTGAGGGGGGAGCTTCCTATGGCTACACCTTC

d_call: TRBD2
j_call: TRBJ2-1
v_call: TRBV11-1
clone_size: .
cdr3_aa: CASSSSGTSGYNEQFF
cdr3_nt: TGTGCCAGCAGCTCATCCGGGACTAGCGGTTACAATGAGCAGTTCTTC

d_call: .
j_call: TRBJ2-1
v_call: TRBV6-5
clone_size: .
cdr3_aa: CASSYKAPYNEQFF
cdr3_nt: TGTGCCAGCAGTTACAAGGCCCCCTACAATGAGCAGTTCTTC

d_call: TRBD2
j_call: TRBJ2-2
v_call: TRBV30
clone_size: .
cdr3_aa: CAWSVLAGAIANTGELFF
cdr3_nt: TGTGCCTGGAGTGTACTAGCGGGGGCGATCGCGAACACCGGGGAGCTGTTTTTT

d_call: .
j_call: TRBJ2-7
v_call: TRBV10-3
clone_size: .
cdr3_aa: CAISESEAGTREQYF
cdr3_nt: TGTGCCATCAGTGAATCGGAGGCAGGGACGAGAGAGCAGTACTTC

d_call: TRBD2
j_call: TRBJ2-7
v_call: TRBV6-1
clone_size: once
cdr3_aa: CASSEAPLAGYYEQYF
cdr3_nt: TGTGCCAGCAGTGAAGCGCCTCTAGCGGGTTACTACGAGCAGTACTTC

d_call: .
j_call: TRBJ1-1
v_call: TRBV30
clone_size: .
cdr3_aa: CAWEGRAGPQSTEAFF
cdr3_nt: TGTGCCTGGGAAGGCAGGGCGGGCCCACAGAGCACTGAAGCTTTCTTT

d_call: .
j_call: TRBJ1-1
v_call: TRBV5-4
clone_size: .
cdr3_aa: CASSSPTGQFGEAFF
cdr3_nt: TGTGCCAGCAGCTCCCCGACGGGGCAGTTCGGGGAAGCTTTCTTT

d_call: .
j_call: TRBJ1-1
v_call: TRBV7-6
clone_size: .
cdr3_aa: CASSLEGHAAEAFF
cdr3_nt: TGTGCCAGCAGCTTAGAGGGACACGCAGCTGAAGCTTTCTTT

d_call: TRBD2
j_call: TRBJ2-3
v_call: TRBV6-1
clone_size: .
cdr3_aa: CASSPTSGGGDTQYF
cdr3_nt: TGTGCCAGCAGCCCCACGAGCGGGGGCGGAGATACGCAGTATTTT

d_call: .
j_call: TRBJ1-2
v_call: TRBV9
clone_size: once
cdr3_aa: CASSAPGGYTF
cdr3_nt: TGTGCCAGCAGCGCCCCTGGTGGCTACACCTTC

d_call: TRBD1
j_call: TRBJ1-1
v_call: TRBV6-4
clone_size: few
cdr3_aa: CASSGQGATEAFF
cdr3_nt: TGTGCCAGCAGTGGACAGGGGGCTACTGAAGCTTTCTTT

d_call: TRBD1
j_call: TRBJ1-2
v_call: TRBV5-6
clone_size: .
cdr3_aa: CASRATGTGDGYTF
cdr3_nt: TGTGCCAGCAGAGCTACAGGGACAGGGGATGGCTACACCTTC

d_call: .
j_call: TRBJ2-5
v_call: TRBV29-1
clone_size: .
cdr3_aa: CSVTGGGRRETQYF
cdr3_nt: TGCAGCGTTACAGGCGGAGGGAGACGGGAGACCCAGTACTTC

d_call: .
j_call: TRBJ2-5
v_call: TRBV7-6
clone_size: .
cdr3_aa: CASSLVWGPQETQYF
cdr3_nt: TGTGCCAGCAGCTTAGTATGGGGACCCCAAGAGACCCAGTACTTC

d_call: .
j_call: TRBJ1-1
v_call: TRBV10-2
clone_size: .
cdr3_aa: CASSASERLNTEAFF
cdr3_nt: TGCGCCAGCAGTGCTTCCGAACGGTTGAACACTGAAGCTTTCTTT

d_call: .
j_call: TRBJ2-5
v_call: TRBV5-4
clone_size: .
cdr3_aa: CASSLTGSDTQYF
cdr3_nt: TGTGCCAGCAGCTTGACAGGGTCAGATACCCAGTACTTC

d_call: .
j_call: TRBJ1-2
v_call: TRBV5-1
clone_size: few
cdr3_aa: CASSLGGDYGYTF
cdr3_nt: TGCGCCAGCAGCTTGGGGGGGGACTATGGCTACACCTTC